The present entry profiles one T cell receptor beta chain with its context. This sample is drawn from a study of control samples from healthy donors and cancer patients. The germline CDR1 and CDR2 sequences are MRHNA and SNTAGT. CDR3 length: 18 amino acids. Trimming pared 5 bases from V and 4 bases from J, leaving 24 bases between. Only in-frame clones appear in the TCRdb table, and some are missing; sequencing was by immunoSEQ multiplex PCR. Here the sample spans about 170,000 clones, 80% to 95% being singletons. The receptor comes from a woman aged 60-75 years in good health. The rearrangement links TRBV6-4 to TRBJ1-5; a weak D match, TRBD1 (5 bases). The sample taken for sequencing was blood. In nucleotides, the CDR3 is TGTGCCAGCAGTAACCGACCCAGGGAAACAGGAGGAAATCAGCCCCAGCATTTT. Protein product: CASSNRPRETGGNQPQHF.